Each of the 22 T cell receptor beta chains below was sequenced from the same sample in a study of cytomegalovirus exposure and HLA in healthy donors. In the PCR, 60 Vbeta and 13 Jbeta primers were used. Sequencing used immunoSEQ multiplex PCR; TCRdb keeps in-frame clones, though not all of them. The sample carries around 170,000 clones, just under 80% recorded once. Sequencing input: PBMCs. The receptors were sampled from a woman between 45 and 60 years old in good health and CMV-seropositive.

The chain uses TRBV2 and TRBJ2-1; 7 nucleotides align to TRBD1. CDR3 length equals 14 residues. V lost 11 bases and J lost 0; bases outside the gene matches: 7. Germline V gene lookup returns CDR1 SNHLY and CDR2 FYNNEI. In DNA form, the CDR3 reads TGTGCCGCCAGACAGGGAAGCTCCTACAATGAGCAGTTCTTC. Its protein product is CAARQGSSYNEQFF.

The J gene is TRBJ2-6, the V gene TRBV30; D is perhaps TRBD2 (5 bases). Germline lookup yields CDR1 GTSNPN and CDR2 SVGIG (reference sequence). The CDR3 is 15 residues long. V was clipped by 1 base and J by 2 bases, with 9 bases between them. The CDR3 bases are TGTGCCTGGAGTGGTGGAGGTCCTGGGGCCAACGTCCTGACTTTC. Its translation: CAWSGGGPGANVLTF.

The genes are TRBV5-6 and TRBJ2-5, with 8 bases aligning to TRBD2. The germline CDR1 and CDR2 sequences are SGHDT and YYEEEE. The ends lost 5 bases at V and 1 base at J; junction bases unmatched: 13. The CDR3 extends over 17 amino acids. The CDR3 DNA reads as TGTGCCAGCAGGCAACCACTAGCGGAGTCATTCCAAGAGACCCAGTACTTC. Protein sequence: CASRQPLAESFQETQYF.

The V gene is TRBV19, the J gene TRBJ1-6, with TRBD1 matching 9 bases. The CDR3 is 13 amino acids. The V segment lost 9 bases and the J segment 9 bases; nucleotides outside the gene matches: 6. Germline values: CDR1 LNHDA, CDR2 SQIVND (reference sequence). Here the CDR3 reads CASRDRAFSPLHF. For the CDR3, the DNA is TGTGCCAGCCGGGACAGGGCATTTTCACCCCTCCACTTT.

This sequence joins TRBV18 and TRBJ2-3, with D possibly being TRBD2 (5 bases). CDR1 is KGHSH and CDR2 is LQKENI in the germline V gene. V lost 5 bases and J 0 bases, leaving 18 bases between the germline ends. The CDR3 contains 17 residues. The CDR3 protein is CASSTLQPRTSTDTQYF. The CDR3, as DNA: TGTGCCAGCTCAACCCTCCAGCCGAGGACTAGCACAGATACGCAGTATTTT.

The chain uses TRBV12-5 and TRBJ2-3; D not certain. Per the germline V gene, CDR1 is LGHNT and CDR2 is FRNRAP. Trimming pared 9 bases from V and 1 base from J, leaving 14 bases between. The length of the CDR3 is 14 residues. The CDR3 loop reads CASALAARTDTQYF. Here the CDR3 DNA reads TGTGCTAGCGCCCTTGCGGCCCGCACAGATACGCAGTATTTT. Full variable domain (rest looked up from reference TRBV12-5 and TRBJ2-3): DARVTQTPRHKVTEMGQEVTMRCQPILGHNTVFWYRQTMMQGLELLAYFRNRAPLDDSGMPKDRFSAEMPDATLATLKIQPSEPRDSAVYFCASALAARTDTQYFGPGTRLTVL.

This chain connects TRBV13 to TRBJ2-1; 8 positions match TRBD2. J lost 4 bases, V lost 1 base, and 9 bases had no gene match. This CDR3 is 17 amino acids long. Per germline, CDR1 PRHDT and CDR2 FYEKMQ (reference sequence). DNA of the CDR3: TGTGCCAGCAGCTTAGAAACTAGCGGTTTAGAGTACAATGAGCAGTTCTTC. Translated, it gives CASSLETSGLEYNEQFF.

The J gene is TRBJ2-3, the V gene TRBV28; D is possibly TRBD2 (5 bases). The CDR3 extends over 15 amino acids. Germline values: CDR1 MDHEN, CDR2 SYDVKM. Trimming pared 10 bases from V and 3 bases from J, leaving 20 bases between. The CDR3 sequence is CATSRRGRSTDTQYF. CDR3 nucleotides: TGTGCCACGAGCCGCAGAGGGAGAAGTACAGATACGCAGTATTTT.

CDR3 DNA: TGTGCCTGGGGACGGGGGAACAATGAGCAGTTCTTC. Amino acids: CAWGRGNNEQFF. The rearrangement joins TRBV30 to TRBJ2-1; D may be TRBD2 (6 bases). CDR3 length: 12 residues. Germline loops: CDR1 GTSNPN, CDR2 SVGIG (reference sequence). Trimming took 5 bases from V and 5 from J, leaving 10 bases between them.

This clone was detected once. The CDR3 DNA reads as TGTGCCAGCAGTCCTGGGACAGGCTACACTGAAGCTTTCTTT. Residues: CASSPGTGYTEAFF. The V and J genes are TRBV28 and TRBJ1-1; 8 positions match TRBD1. The germline CDR1 and CDR2 sequences are MDHEN and SYDVKM. V dropped 5 bases and J dropped 3; count of bases not matched to a gene: 5. This CDR3 spans 14 amino acids. Looking up the rest from reference TRBV28 and TRBJ1-1 gives the full variable domain: DVKVTQSSRYLVKRTGEKVFLECVQDMDHENMFWYRQDPGLGLRLIYFSYDVKMKEKGDIPEGYSVSREKKERFSLILESASTNQTSMYLCASSPGTGYTEAFFGQGTRLTVV.

V gene TRBV7-9 combines with J gene TRBJ2-7, with D uncertain. Germline V gene lookup returns CDR1 SEHNR and CDR2 FQNEAQ (reference sequence). The V end was cut by 1 base, the J end by 4 bases, with 5 bases between. The CDR3 covers 12 residues. The CDR3 loop reads CASSLVGYEQYF. The DNA of the CDR3 is TGTGCCAGCAGCTTAGTCGGGTACGAGCAGTACTTC.

This chain joins TRBV10-3 and TRBJ2-1; 10 bases fit TRBD2. CDR3 length equals 19 residues. Germline CDR1 and CDR2: ENHRY and SYGVKD. J lost 8 bases, V lost 2 bases, and 18 bases had no gene match. The CDR3 coding sequence is TGTGCCATCAGTGAGGAAGCGTCAAGCGGGAGGGTCGGACGCCATGAGCAGTTCTTC. Translating gives CAISEEASSGRVGRHEQFF.

V is TRBV25-1 and J is TRBJ2-3; D not certain. Germline assignment: CDR1 MGHDK and CDR2 SYGVNS. This CDR3 region has 12 residues. V lost 6 bases to trimming and J lost 2 bases, with 6 bases between them. In DNA, the CDR3 is TGTGCCAGCAGGATAGACACAGATACGCAGTATTTT. As protein: CASRIDTDTQYF.

V usage is TRBV30 and J usage is TRBJ2-3, with 15 bases fitting TRBD2. Trimming cost V 4 bases and J 4 bases; bases outside gene matches: 6. The length of the CDR3 is 16 residues. Germline V gives CDR1 GTSNPN, CDR2 SVGIG (reference sequence). The CDR3 reads CAWTLGLAGGPDTQYF. DNA for the CDR3: TGTGCCTGGACTTTGGGACTAGCGGGGGGTCCAGATACGCAGTATTTT.

This clone has just a few counts. The V gene is TRBV4-3, the J gene TRBJ1-1; no clear D gene. The V gene lost 0 bases and the J gene lost 2 bases, with 10 bases spanning the gap. Germline assignment: CDR1 LGHNA and CDR2 YSLEER. CDR3 length: 15 residues. The CDR3 sequence: CASSQDEAYNTEAFF. The CDR3 DNA is TGCGCCAGCAGCCAAGATGAAGCGTATAACACTGAAGCTTTCTTT.

Note on this clone: The sample has other DNA sequences that encode this CDR3 too. This rearrangement joins TRBV28 to TRBJ2-1; D is unresolved. Trimming stripped 6 bases from V and 4 bases from J, with 13 bases between. In germline, CDR1 is MDHEN, CDR2 SYDVKM. The CDR3 is made up of 14 amino acids. The CDR3 loop reads CASRVPGSYNEQFF. The CDR3 nucleotides are TGTGCCAGCAGGGTTCCCGGGTCGTACAATGAGCAGTTCTTC. The full variable domain, completed using reference TRBV28 and TRBJ2-1, is DVKVTQSSRYLVKRTGEKVFLECVQDMDHENMFWYRQDPGLGLRLIYFSYDVKMKEKGDIPEGYSVSREKKERFSLILESASTNQTSMYLCASRVPGSYNEQFFGPGTRLTVL.

As regards this clone: Other DNA sequences in this sample translate to the same CDR3. The V gene is TRBV5-1, the J gene TRBJ1-1; D is unresolved. V lost 0 bases and J lost 5, with 8 bases in between. Germline V gives CDR1 SGHRS, CDR2 YFSETQ. The CDR3 contains 13 residues. The CDR3 DNA is TGCGCCAGCAGCTTGGAGGGAGGGACTGAAGCTTTCTTT. It specifies CASSLEGGTEAFF. Filled out from reference TRBV5-1 and TRBJ1-1, the complete variable domain reads KAGVTQTPRYLIKTRGQQVTLSCSPISGHRSVSWYQQTPGQGLQFLFEYFSETQRNKGNFPGRFSGRQFSNSRSEMNVSTLELGDSALYLCASSLEGGTEAFFGQGTRLTVV.

Only one count was recorded for this clone. The J gene is TRBJ2-7, the V gene TRBV27, with D unclear. CDR1 is MNHEY and CDR2 is SMNVEV in the germline V gene (reference sequence). The CDR3 length is 13 residues. Between the trimmed V and J ends, which lost 3 bases and 2 bases, there was a span of 8 bases. This CDR3 is CASSFGQAYEQYF. CDR3 DNA sequence: TGTGCCAGCAGTTTCGGTCAGGCCTACGAGCAGTACTTC.

The chain carries TRBV7-7 and TRBJ1-4; D gene uncertain. CDR1 SSHAT and CDR2 FNYEAQ come from the germline V gene (reference sequence). The length of the CDR3 is 14 residues. CDR3 residues: CASGDGATNEKLFF. The CDR3 nucleotides are TGTGCTAGCGGAGACGGTGCAACTAATGAAAAACTGTTTTTT.

The genes are TRBV5-1 and TRBJ1-1; weak D call: TRBD1 (5 bases). Germline V gives CDR1 SGHRS, CDR2 YFSETQ. V dropped 2 bases and J dropped 6 bases, with 11 bases sitting between them. The CDR3 is 13 amino acids. CDR3 DNA sequence: TGCGCCAGCAGCTTTGGTCCGGGGGCTGAAGCTTTCTTT. It codes for CASSFGPGAEAFF.

The J gene is TRBJ2-3, the V gene TRBV5-1; 7 bases are shared with TRBD2. Germline V lookup: CDR1 SGHRS, CDR2 YFSETQ. V lost 7 bases and J lost 1; bases outside the gene matches: 6. The CDR3 length is 14 residues. CDR3 sequence (DNA): TGCGCCAGCGCCACTAGCGATCGCACAGATACGCAGTATTTT. It translates to CASATSDRTDTQYF.

The J gene is TRBJ1-6, the V gene TRBV30; the D is unclear. Germline V gene data show CDR1 as GTSNPN and CDR2 as SVGIG (reference sequence). This CDR3 contains 15 residues. Trimming shortened V by 4 bases and J by 3 bases, and 13 bases separated the two germline ends. The CDR3 loop is CAWTNGGIYNSPLHF. As DNA, the CDR3 is TGTGCCTGGACCAATGGAGGAATCTATAATTCACCCCTCCACTTT.